This T cell receptor beta chain is from a study of post-analysis software for immune sequencing data. With respect to this clonotype: Antigen specificity is unknown.

Unique molecular identifiers had been added to the TCR beta cDNA libraries. Each CDR3 protein gets one entry after TCRdb re-called the PCR reads with MiXCR. The table shows hundreds of thousands of distinct CDR3 sequences, with 44% occurring only once. Germline CDR1 reads LGHDT; CDR2 reads YNNKEL (reference sequence). This CDR3 comprises 14 residues. V was clipped by 0 bases and J by 4 bases, with 7 bases between them. General study findings and limits: With TRBV5-6, TRBV5-1 and TRBV20-1 included, about five TRBV segments were more frequent in patients than in controls.

J is TRBJ2-1 and V is TRBV3-1; D is unclear. This clonotype originated in a girl aged 10 to 17 with multiple sclerosis. The sequenced material came from blood. CDR3 coding DNA: TGTGCCAGCAGCCAAGATCTAGGGTACAATGAGCAGTTCTTC. Translating gives CASSQDLGYNEQFF.